This is a list of T cell receptor beta chains from one sample in a study of cytomegalovirus exposure and HLA in healthy donors. Only in-frame clones appear in the TCRdb table, and some are missing; sequencing was by immunoSEQ multiplex PCR. The repertoire has 150,000 to 250,000 clones, 65% to 80% of them found once; the top ten carry about 4.6%. The sample taken for sequencing was PBMCs. These receptor sequences come from a woman aged 25-40 years in good health and CMV-seropositive. The CDR3 runs from the conserved cysteine through the conserved F or W. D genes are given only for firm matches. Where a row states a size, it is once, few, many or the class of an expanded clone; other rows omit it.

TRBV5-1	-	TRBJ2-1	17	TRBD2	CASWTRPSLEAYNEQFF	TGCGCCAGCTGGACTAGACCCTCCCTGGAAGCCTACAATGAGCAGTTCTTC
TRBV6-5	-	TRBJ1-2	12	TRBD1	CASSSTGVGYTF	TGTGCCAGCAGTTCGACAGGGGTTGGCTACACCTTC
TRBV20-1	-	TRBJ2-7	11	TRBD1	CSARPTGEQYF	TGCAGTGCTAGACCGACAGGGGAGCAGTACTTC
TRBV9	-	TRBJ2-2	13	-	CASSVEQGGELFF	TGTGCCAGCAGCGTAGAACAGGGCGGGGAGCTGTTTTTT
TRBV29-1	-	TRBJ2-5	12	TRBD2	CSVPGGQETQYF	TGCAGCGTTCCGGGGGGGCAAGAGACCCAGTACTTC
TRBV4-2	-	TRBJ2-2	16	TRBD2	CASSQERGAGTGELFF	TGTGCCAGCAGCCAAGAGCGGGGGGCGGGCACCGGGGAGCTGTTTTTT
TRBV7-8	-	TRBJ2-3	16	-	CASSPRGLGPLDTQYF	TGTGCCAGCAGCCCAAGGGGGTTAGGACCTTTAGATACGCAGTATTTT
TRBV5-6	-	TRBJ1-2	15	TRBD1	CASSFRKRGLGGYTF	TGTGCCAGCAGCTTCCGAAAAAGGGGGCTAGGTGGCTACACCTTC
TRBV19	few	TRBJ2-5	14	TRBD2	CASRLSGARETQYF	TGTGCCAGTCGCCTCAGCGGGGCAAGGGAGACCCAGTACTTC
TRBV6-5	-	TRBJ2-3	16	TRBD2	CASSYSGLGLGDTQYF	TGTGCCAGCAGTTACTCGGGACTAGGGTTGGGGGATACGCAGTATTTT
TRBV5-6	few	TRBJ2-1	13	TRBD2	CASSPGLAVEQFF	TGTGCCAGCAGCCCGGGACTAGCGGTTGAGCAGTTCTTC
TRBV7-2	-	TRBJ2-5	14	TRBD2	CASSKRGRQETQYF	TGTGCCAGCAGCAAGCGGGGGCGACAAGAGACCCAGTACTTC
TRBV29-1	-	TRBJ2-7	14	TRBD2	CSASGLAGVGEQYF	TGCAGCGCCTCGGGACTAGCGGGGGTCGGCGAGCAGTACTTC
TRBV29-1	-	TRBJ2-5	13	-	CSVDKDTQETQYF	TGCAGCGTTGATAAGGACACACAAGAGACCCAGTACTTC
TRBV6-5	-	TRBJ2-5	13	-	CASSYEGEETQYF	TGTGCCAGCAGTTACGAAGGGGAAGAGACCCAGTACTTC
TRBV4-3	-	TRBJ1-5	14	-	CASSQSRENQPQHF	TGCGCCAGCAGCCAATCCAGGGAAAATCAGCCCCAGCATTTT
TRBV7-8	few	TRBJ2-3	14	-	CASSSSLWTDTQYF	TGTGCCAGCAGCTCGTCCCTATGGACAGATACGCAGTATTTT
TRBV19	-	TRBJ2-1	15	TRBD1	CASSLEGQGNNEQFF	TGTGCCAGTAGCCTCGAAGGACAGGGTAACAATGAGCAGTTCTTC
TRBV4-1	-	TRBJ1-1	16	TRBD1	CASSPRDRALNTEAFF	TGCGCCAGCAGCCCCCGGGACAGGGCTTTGAACACTGAAGCTTTCTTT
TRBV2	-	TRBJ1-1	13	-	CASVGVVNTEAFF	TGTGCCAGCGTCGGGGTTGTGAACACTGAAGCTTTCTTT
TRBV29-1	-	TRBJ1-4	14	-	CSVPLTATNEKLFF	TGCAGCGTTCCTCTGACAGCAACTAATGAAAAACTGTTTTTT
TRBV5-4	-	TRBJ2-7	15	-	CASSPGASSGYEQYF	TGTGCCAGCAGCCCTGGAGCCTCTTCGGGGTACGAGCAGTACTTC
TRBV7-9	-	TRBJ2-3	16	-	CASSLGRGASMDTQYF	TGTGCCAGCAGCCTAGGCCGGGGAGCTTCGATGGATACGCAGTATTTT
TRBV9	once	TRBJ1-5	14	-	CASSALDNLQPQHF	TGTGCCAGCAGCGCCCTCGACAACCTTCAGCCCCAGCATTTT
TRBV4-3	-	TRBJ1-2	14	TRBD1	CASSQLQGAGGYTF	TGCGCCAGCAGCCAACTACAGGGGGCGGGGGGCTACACCTTC
TRBV2	once	TRBJ2-1	12	-	CASRVDSREQFF	TGTGCCAGCAGGGTCGACAGTCGAGAGCAGTTCTTC
TRBV11-2	-	TRBJ1-4	16	-	CASSSGEGRLNEKLFF	TGTGCCAGCAGCTCCGGGGAGGGGCGCCTAAATGAAAAACTGTTTTTT
TRBV29-1	-	TRBJ2-7	13	-	CSVEVDSSYEQYF	TGCAGCGTTGAGGTTGACAGTTCCTACGAGCAGTACTTC
TRBV29-1	-	TRBJ2-1	13	-	CSALRGTDNEQFF	TGCAGCGCCCTCAGGGGGACTGACAATGAGCAGTTCTTC
TRBV7-2	-	TRBJ1-2	15	-	CASSYDWGPQYGYTF	TGTGCCAGCAGCTACGACTGGGGCCCCCAATATGGCTACACCTTC
TRBV7-7	once	TRBJ2-2	14	-	CASSIGQNTGELFF	TGTGCCAGCAGCATTGGACAGAACACCGGGGAGCTGTTTTTT
TRBV7-9	-	TRBJ1-1	15	-	CASSMMEGIWTEAFF	TGTGCCAGCAGCATGATGGAGGGAATATGGACTGAAGCTTTCTTT
TRBV6-6	-	TRBJ1-1	13	TRBD1	CAAGTGLNTEAFF	TGTGCCGCCGGGACAGGCTTGAACACTGAAGCTTTCTTT
TRBV9	-	TRBJ2-7	15	TRBD2	CASSAHSGGLIQQYF	TGTGCCAGCAGCGCCCATAGCGGGGGCCTAATTCAGCAGTACTTC
TRBV4-1	-	TRBJ2-3	17	TRBD1	CASSQPGTGGGTDTQYF	TGCGCCAGCAGCCAACCCGGGACAGGGGGTGGCACAGATACGCAGTATTTT
TRBV20-1	few	TRBJ2-7	11	-	CSARVGGVRYF	TGCAGTGCTAGAGTAGGGGGGGTACGGTACTTC
TRBV14	-	TRBJ1-5	17	-	CASSTFPAEGGNQPQHF	TGTGCCAGCAGCACTTTCCCCGCCGAGGGGGGGAATCAGCCCCAGCATTTT
TRBV9	once	TRBJ2-1	13	-	CASSEDGDNEQFF	TGTGCCAGCAGCGAAGACGGGGACAATGAGCAGTTCTTC
TRBV6-6	-	TRBJ2-7	15	TRBD1	CASRPLRDRRYEQYF	TGTGCCAGCCGACCTCTCCGGGACAGGCGGTACGAGCAGTACTTC
TRBV4-1	-	TRBJ1-2	12	-	CASSPGNYGYTF	TGCGCCAGCAGTCCAGGCAACTATGGCTACACCTTC
TRBV19	-	TRBJ2-3	16	TRBD2	CASSMVRTSGIDTQYF	TGTGCCAGTAGTATGGTTAGGACTAGCGGGATTGATACGCAGTATTTT
TRBV18	-	TRBJ2-7	14	TRBD1	CASSGTGVSYEQYF	TGTGCCAGCTCAGGGACAGGAGTCTCCTACGAGCAGTACTTC